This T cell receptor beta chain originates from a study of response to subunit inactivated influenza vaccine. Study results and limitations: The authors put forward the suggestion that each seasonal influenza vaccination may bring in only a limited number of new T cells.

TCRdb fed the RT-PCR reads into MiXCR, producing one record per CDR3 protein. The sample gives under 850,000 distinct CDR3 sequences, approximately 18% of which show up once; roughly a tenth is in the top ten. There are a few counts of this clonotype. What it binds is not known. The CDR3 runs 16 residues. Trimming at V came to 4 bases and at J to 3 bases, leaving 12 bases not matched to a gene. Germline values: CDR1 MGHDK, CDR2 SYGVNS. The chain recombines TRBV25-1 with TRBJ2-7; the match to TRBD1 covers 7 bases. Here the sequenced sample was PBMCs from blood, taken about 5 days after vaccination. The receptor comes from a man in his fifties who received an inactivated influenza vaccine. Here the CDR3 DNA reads TGTGCCAGCAGTGGAACCCGGGACAGAGGACGCTACGAGCAGTACTTC. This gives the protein CASSGTRDRGRYEQYF.